Detailed here is one T cell receptor (beta chain). Original handling: Amplification of reference gene primers was used by the study to estimate nucleated cell counts. Assay used: immunoSEQ multiplex PCR; TCRdb lists only in-frame clones, some missing. The D gene and trimming were derived from the DNA, and the V and J assignments and clone size from that table. This table holds tens of thousands of clones, less than 85% found once. This sample was taken from a study of blood T cell repertoires in COVID-19. Study summary: Samples representing acute and convalescent COVID-19 were sourced from the United States, Italy and Spain.

The CDR3 consists of 13 residues. The germline V gene encodes CDR1 MNHEY and CDR2 SVGEGT. J was trimmed by 4 bases and V by 6 bases; bases with no gene match: 5. This chain joins TRBV6-2 or TRBV6-3 and TRBJ1-2; 7 bases line up with TRBD1. The TCR was taken from a human donor in a cohort sampled during active COVID-19. The sequencing input was peripheral blood. DNA of the CDR3: TGTGCCAGCAGCGACAGGGTGCCCTATGGCTACACCTTC. Residues: CASSDRVPYGYTF.